One and the same sample provided the 25 T cell receptor beta chains below, sequenced in a study of monozygotic twins with inflammatory bowel disease. TCRdb processed the 5' RACE reads again and assigns one entry to each CDR3 protein, with no DNA. The table lists about 150,000 distinct CDR3 sequences, with more than 0.95% in the top ten. Sequencing input: blood. The receptors here all came from a human donor with ulcerative colitis or Crohn's disease, or a healthy co-twin of an affected twin (not recorded which).

The chain carries TRBV10-3 and TRBJ2-7; TCRdb outputs TRBD2, but without DNA this stays unchecked. The CDR3 spans 15 residues. Germline CDR1 ENHRY, CDR2 SYGVKD. The CDR3 sequence is CAISERGSAAYEQYF.

The chain links TRBV7-9 to TRBJ2-7; TCRdb's D call of TRBD1 is untestable without DNA. CDR1 is SEHNR, CDR2 FQNEAQ, per germline (reference sequence). This CDR3 comprises 14 residues. This chain's CDR3 is CASSFGTGGWEQYF.

Here the CDR3 reads CASSLVASGNVNIQYF. The gene calls are TRBV5-1 and TRBJ2-4; the D gene TCRdb calls, TRBD2, cannot be checked with no DNA. The CDR3 runs 16 residues. Germline V lookup: CDR1 SGHRS, CDR2 YFSETQ.

The rearrangement uses TRBV5-1 and TRBJ2-7; there is no DNA to check the TCRdb D call of TRBD2. From germline, CDR1 is SGHRS and CDR2 YFSETQ. This CDR3 is built from 15 residues. Here the CDR3 reads CASSLSGGRRYEQYF.

The V call is TRBV24-1, the J call TRBJ2-1; TCRdb names TRBD1, which stays unverified in the absence of DNA. Germline-derived CDR1 and CDR2 are KGHDR and SFDVKD. CDR3 size: 17 residues. The CDR3 sequence is CATSDPGALTSYNEQFF.

The chain links TRBV9 to TRBJ2-1; no DNA is available, so the TRBD2 call from TCRdb remains unchecked. In germline, CDR1 is SGDLS, CDR2 YYNGEE. This CDR3 has 15 amino acids. CDR3 loop: CASSSWTSGRTEQFF. The full variable domain, rest sourced from reference TRBV9 and TRBJ2-1, is DSGVTQTPKHLITATGQRVTLRCSPRSGDLSVYWYQQSLDQGLQFLIQYYNGEERAKGNILERFSAQQFPDLHSELNLSSLELGDSALYFCASSSWTSGRTEQFFGPGTRLTVL.

The chain has TRBV15 and TRBJ1-1. This CDR3 comprises 13 residues. Germline-derived CDR1 and CDR2 are LNHNV and YYDKDF (reference sequence). The CDR3 is CATSRDLDTEAFF.

The chain links TRBV12-3 or TRBV12-4 to TRBJ2-2; TCRdb selects TRBD1, and the lack of DNA leaves this call unchecked. There are 16 residues in the CDR3. Here the CDR3 reads CASSSPGRRGTGELFF.

The gene calls are TRBV24-1 and TRBJ2-5; TCRdb designates TRBD1, a call that cannot be tested without DNA. The CDR3 contains 13 residues. Germline assignment: CDR1 KGHDR and CDR2 SFDVKD. The CDR3 spells CATRTAGKETQYF.

V gene TRBV12-3 or TRBV12-4 combines with J gene TRBJ2-5; TCRdb picks TRBD1, but there is no DNA to check that call. The CDR3 consists of 16 residues. The CDR3 reads CASCRYRTGPQETQYF.

The V gene is TRBV7-3, the J gene TRBJ2-3; TCRdb designates TRBD1, a call that cannot be tested without DNA. The CDR3 length is 15 residues. Germline CDR1 is SGHTA and CDR2 is FQGTGA. The CDR3 reads CASSLTGGATDTQYF.

This rearrangement joins TRBV5-1 to TRBJ1-2. CDR3 length: 14 amino acids. CDR1 is SGHRS and CDR2 is YFSETQ in the germline V gene. Here the CDR3 reads CASSLVPANYGYTF.

J is TRBJ2-1 and V is TRBV29-1; TCRdb reports TRBD1, a call that lacks DNA to check it against. In germline, CDR1 is SQVTM, CDR2 ANQGSEA. This CDR3 is built from 13 residues. CDR3 loop: CSISGGASHEQFF.

This rearrangement joins TRBV29-1 to TRBJ2-7; absent DNA, TCRdb's TRBD1 call cannot be checked. The CDR3 contains 14 residues. From germline, CDR1 is SQVTM and CDR2 ANQGSEA. The CDR3 sequence: CSVGEGQGSYEQYF.

The gene calls are TRBV5-1 and TRBJ2-7; the D call of TRBD1 rests on TCRdb alone, since no DNA is present to check it. Germline CDR1 and CDR2: SGHRS and YFSETQ. The CDR3 is 14 amino acids. CDR3 sequence reads: CASRAQAGSYEQYF.

The chain has TRBV7-6 and TRBJ2-1; without DNA, the TCRdb call of TRBD2 cannot be checked. Germline CDR1 SGHVS, CDR2 FNYEAQ. The CDR3 loop spans 14 amino acids. CDR3 loop: CASSPEGRHNEQFF.

V gene TRBV24-1 combines with J gene TRBJ2-1. Germline V gene data show CDR1 as KGHDR and CDR2 as SFDVKD. This CDR3 is built from 13 residues. The chain's CDR3 is CATSDIGLNEQFF.

The chain uses TRBV5-1 and TRBJ1-1; TCRdb's D call of TRBD1 is untestable without DNA. The CDR3 contains 13 residues. Germline CDR1 and CDR2: SGHRS and YFSETQ. The CDR3 here is CASSFQRGTEAFF.

The chain has TRBV5-1 and TRBJ1-2; the D call of TRBD1 rests on TCRdb alone, since no DNA is present to check it. In germline, CDR1 is SGHRS, CDR2 YFSETQ. The CDR3 has 13 residues. The chain's CDR3 is CACSSDSNYGYTF.

The gene calls are TRBV24-1 and TRBJ2-2; no DNA is available, so the TRBD1 call from TCRdb remains unchecked. This CDR3 comprises 17 residues. Germline CDR1 and CDR2: KGHDR and SFDVKD. This chain's CDR3 is CATSDPGQGVRSGELFF.

The V call is TRBV27, the J call TRBJ2-3; the D gene TCRdb calls, TRBD2, cannot be checked with no DNA. Looked up from germline, CDR1 is MNHEY and CDR2 is SMNVEV (reference sequence). The CDR3 length is 14 residues. The CDR3 spells CASSGLGHTDTQYF.

The rearrangement uses TRBV4-3 and TRBJ1-4. Germline lookup yields CDR1 LGHNA and CDR2 YSLEER. This CDR3 spans 17 amino acids. This chain's CDR3 is CASSQVWRGGLSEKLFF.

The rearrangement uses TRBV27 and TRBJ1-5; the D gene TCRdb calls, TRBD1, cannot be checked with no DNA. The germline CDR1 and CDR2 sequences are MNHEY and SMNVEV (reference sequence). The length of the CDR3 is 14 residues. Here the CDR3 reads CATGTYYSNQPQHF.

This chain connects TRBV29-1 to TRBJ2-7; the TCRdb D gene call, TRBD1, has no DNA to confirm it. This CDR3 comprises 13 residues. The germline CDR1 and CDR2 sequences are SQVTM and ANQGSEA. This CDR3 reads CSVSWGQGSVEYF.

The V call is TRBV6-5, the J call TRBJ1-1. The CDR3 contains 13 residues. Germline V lookup: CDR1 MNHEY, CDR2 SVGAGI. The chain's CDR3 is CASSRHRNTEAFF.